The sequence of this T cell receptor beta chain was determined in a study of blood T cell repertoires in COVID-19. Background on the study: Italy, Spain and the United States were the sources of the convalescent and acute COVID-19 samples. PBMCs, B-cell-depleted T cells, or T cells were the source of the cDNA or gDNA that made up the material.

Authors' processing steps: Amplifying reference gene primers gave estimates of nucleated cell counts. Assay: immunoSEQ multiplex PCR; the TCRdb copy retains only in-frame clones and omits some. That table supplies the V and J calls and clone size; D and trimming were determined from the DNA. Among 180,000 or so clones, roughly 83% were seen once, and the ten largest hold around 7%. The CDR3 is 13 residues long. The V gene end was trimmed by 7 bases and the J gene end by 0 bases; junction bases not matched to a gene: 3. Germline values: CDR1 SNHLY, CDR2 FYNNEI. The specimen sequenced was peripheral blood. The chain employs TRBV2 and TRBJ2-7; TRBD1 matches at 7 bases. This clonotype was obtained from a woman aged 40 to 50 with COVID-19, enrolled during active disease. The chain's CDR3 is CASMGTASYEQYF. CDR3 DNA: TGTGCCAGCATGGGGACAGCCTCCTACGAGCAGTACTTC. The full variable domain, rest sourced from reference TRBV2 and TRBJ2-7, is EPEVTQTPSHQVTQMGQEVILRCVPISNHLYFYWYRQILGQKVEFLVSFYNNEISEKSEIFDDQFSVERPDGSNFTLKIRSTKLEDSAMYFCASMGTASYEQYFGPGTRLTVT.